Included here is one T cell receptor beta chain sequence, with context. This clone showed up just a few times. The specificity of this receptor is unknown. Per-nucleotide qualities are absent, and no much larger clonotype sits a single base away. The data stem from a study of beta chain features in type 1 diabetes (dated by TCRdb to between 2017 and 2018). About the study as a whole: Patients and healthy donors did not differ in mean age, gender distribution, total cell number or subset yield. A total of 107,917,701 sorted cells were examined across all samples, and a strong correlation was observed between cell number per subset and RNA yield. Naive and central memory subsets were obtained from all 28 donors, but regulatory and stem cell-like memory subsets were isolated from only 8 patients and roughly eight healthy donors. In the study, recently diagnosed type 1 diabetes patients and matched healthy donors were compared on the TCRB repertoires of their sorted circulating CD4+ T cell subsets.

Each donor gave one peripheral blood draw, averaging around 0.11 L, which was collected into heparinised tubes. Naive, central memory, regulatory and stem cell-like memory CD4+ T cells were sorted on a BD FACSAria II using a panel including CD45RO, CCR7, CD25, CD127, CD95 and CD27. A purity above 95% was achieved for all sorted populations. PBMCs were separated immediately by Lymphoprep density gradient centrifugation and were stained directly, without being cultured. To minimize batch effects, samples were stained and sorted in pairs, one healthy donor with one patient per experiment. What the work shows at the level of the full study, not this receptor alone: At VDJ recombination sites, patients with type 1 diabetes made fewer insertions and deleted more nucleotides, a pattern implying thymic rearrangement abnormalities. Because the HLA sub-analyses included only small numbers of individuals, any influence of HLA type on TCRB rearrangement was left unresolved. Type 1 diabetes patients showed a moderate but significant shortening of TCRB CDR3 length in all four CD4+ subsets. PCR may preferentially amplify shorter templates, but because patient and control samples were amplified and corrected together, any resulting skew would affect both groups equally. Sequencing cDNA rather than genomic DNA could over-represent highly expressing activated cells, although activation and CD3 levels did not differ between groups. The naive, central memory and regulatory TCRB repertoires appeared to resemble one another more closely among patients than among healthy donors.

Its CDR3 holds 15 amino acids, cysteine through phenylalanine. The DNA shown is the 45-base CDR3, in frame from base 1. After removal of 2 bases from V and 7 bases from J, the junction retains 7 bases not matched to a gene. Sequences LGHNA (CDR1) and YSLEER (CDR2) are obtained from the germline V gene. The High Capacity cDNA Reverse Transcription Kit was used to reverse transcribe all of the isolated RNA, meaning that expressed TCRB transcripts were what got sequenced. Naive, central memory and regulatory T cell samples underwent deep immunoSEQ sequencing, averaging around 4 million total reads per sample. Sorted cells were lysed in RLT buffer, and RNA was extracted using DNase-treated RNeasy Micro or Mini kits according to cell number. Each cell subset was processed separately to prevent cross-contamination, with patient and healthy donor samples processed together. The immunoSEQ multiplex PCR was used to amplify TCRB sequences from cDNA, generating 87-bp fragments that spanned the CDR3 region. Amplicons were sequenced on the Illumina HiSeq platform. The paper's data handling went like this. Synthetic template baselines were used to correct PCR bias computationally, reads within Hamming distance 2 were collapsed, and singletons that could not be merged were discarded. Reads were aligned to IMGT to assign V, D and J genes, CDR3 length, and insertions or deletions at six rearrangement sites. Clonotype counts were normalized to sorted cell number within each subset before computing true diversity and Gini coefficients with the tcR R package. The overlap coefficient, calculated on TCRB nucleotide sequences, was used to measure repertoire sharing. As stored in TCRdb, this immuneACCESS dataset retains in-frame rearrangements with V and J assigned. A fraction of the clones does not appear; measured against another copy, unresolved V genes explain less than half of the discrepancy, and the remainder lacks a known reason. That table gives V, J and clone size, and the DNA gave D and trimming. The sample profile shows 130,000 to 150,000 clones; about 7% of them were found once. The top ten clonotypes cover approximately 1.4% of the sample.

The chain links TRBV4-3 with TRBJ2-5; TRBD1 matches 10 bases in the middle. The origin of this receptor is a woman in her 30s in good health. Source material: central memory CD4+ T cells from blood. The CDR3 corresponds to CASSQIGTGEGTQYF. The bases are TGCGCCAGCAGCCAAATCGGGACAGGGGAGGGGACCCAGTACTTC.